The 22 T cell receptor beta chains reported below all come from one sample, sequenced in a study of T cell responses to AZD1222 COVID-19 vaccine. The data were produced by immunoSEQ multiplex PCR, yet TCRdb's version contains in-frame clones alone and is incomplete. The sample includes 95,000 to 120,000 clones, just over 85% of them seen just once. The sample was peripheral blood, taken on day 0 of AZD1222 vaccination. Source of these receptors: an adult in good health.

This clone was detected a few times. The chain uses TRBV30 and TRBJ1-1; unclear D gene. Germline CDR1 GTSNPN, CDR2 SVGIG (reference sequence). V was cut by 5 bases and J by 0 bases, with 10 bases left in between. The CDR3 contains 13 residues. The CDR3 DNA is TGTGCCTGGGAAAGAGGGATGAACACTGAAGCTTTCTTT. This translates into CAWERGMNTEAFF.

The rearrangement links TRBV6-4 to TRBJ1-1, with D possibly being TRBD1 (5 bases). The germline CDR1 and CDR2 sequences are MRHNA and SNTAGT. The CDR3 is 14 residues long. Trimming removed 2 bases at V and 10 bases at J, with 17 bases between. Here the CDR3 reads CASSDTDSHPRAFF. CDR3 coding DNA: TGTGCCAGCAGTGACACAGACAGCCACCCCAGAGCTTTCTTT.

The chain joins TRBV6-5 to TRBJ1-4; D unclear. The germline V and J ends were trimmed by 0 bases and 7 bases, with 9 bases remaining between them. Germline V CDR1 and CDR2: MNHEY, SVGAGI. The CDR3 is made up of 14 amino acids. The CDR3: CASSYSIMAEKLFF. DNA for the CDR3: TGTGCCAGCAGTTACTCGATTATGGCTGAAAAACTGTTTTTT.

This CDR3 reads CASNGPSRGEKLFF. DNA of the CDR3: TGTGCCAGTAACGGCCCTTCAAGAGGGGAAAAACTGTTTTTT. This chain joins TRBV2 and TRBJ1-4, with D hard to call. Germline lookup yields CDR1 SNHLY and CDR2 FYNNEI. Trimming removed 9 bases at V and 8 bases at J, with 19 bases between. The CDR3 covers 14 residues.

This chain joins TRBV5-4 and TRBJ2-2; a possible D gene is TRBD1 (7 bases). Germline-derived CDR1 and CDR2 are SGHNT and YYREEE (reference sequence). The CDR3 extends over 15 amino acids. Trimming stripped 4 bases from V and 6 bases from J, with 16 bases between. As DNA, the CDR3 is TGTGCCAGCAGCACAAAACAGGGGAGGTCCGGGGAGCTGTTTTTT. Translation: CASSTKQGRSGELFF.

The rearrangement joins TRBV6-5 to TRBJ1-4, with 9 bases fitting TRBD1. Germline V gene lookup returns CDR1 MNHEY and CDR2 SVGAGI. This CDR3 has 15 amino acids. V trimming: 2 bases; J trimming: 7 bases; junction bases outside the gene matches: 5. The CDR3 bases are TGTGCCAGCAGTTACGGGACAGGGCTTTTTGAAAAACTGTTTTTT. This codes for CASSYGTGLFEKLFF.

The V and J genes are TRBV10-3 and TRBJ1-4; perhaps TRBD1 as D (6 bases). V was shortened by 0 bases and J by 7 bases, with 15 bases between the two germline ends. Germline-derived CDR1 and CDR2 are ENHRY and SYGVKD. This CDR3 is 16 amino acids long. CDR3 amino acids: CAISESTLGGSEKLFF. The DNA for the CDR3 is TGTGCCATCAGTGAGTCGACGTTGGGGGGCAGTGAAAAACTGTTTTTT.

J is TRBJ1-1 and V is TRBV6-5, with a tentative D call TRBD1 (6 bases). The CDR3 spans 14 residues. V lost 6 bases and J lost 4, with 15 bases in between. Germline V gene data show CDR1 as MNHEY and CDR2 as SVGAGI. CDR3 in amino acids: CASRRGSGFTEAFF. DNA for the CDR3: TGTGCCAGCAGAAGGGGGTCCGGGTTCACTGAAGCTTTCTTT.

This clone was detected once. The CDR3 sequence: CAWSLGGTETQYF. The CDR3 nucleotides are TGTGCCTGGAGTCTAGGGGGAACGGAGACCCAGTACTTC. The gene calls are TRBV30 and TRBJ2-5; weak D call: TRBD1 (6 bases). The CDR3 sequence is 13 residues long. Germline V gene data show CDR1 as GTSNPN and CDR2 as SVGIG (reference sequence). V was pared by 2 bases and J by 5 bases, with 12 bases between.

CDR3 DNA: TGTGCCACCAGCAGAGATTTCATAGGGGAAGGGCCACCCCTCCACTTT. Amino acids: CATSRDFIGEGPPLHF. The chain links TRBV15 to TRBJ1-6; D might be TRBD1 (5 bases). V dropped 0 bases and J dropped 11 bases, with 17 bases sitting between them. The CDR3 contains 16 residues. The germline V gene has CDR1 LNHNV and CDR2 YYDKDF (reference sequence).

The rearrangement joins TRBV7-2 to TRBJ1-5; D is unresolved. This CDR3 spans 13 amino acids. The V end lost 3 bases, the J end lost 6 bases, and 9 bases lay between the germline ends. Germline CDR1 reads SGHTA; CDR2 reads FQGNSA. The DNA of the CDR3 is TGTGCCAGCAGCTTTCAGGCTGCTCAGCCCCAGCATTTT. As protein: CASSFQAAQPQHF.

V is TRBV6-5 and J is TRBJ2-2, with D unclear. The V gene's germline CDR1 is MNHEY and CDR2 SVGAGI. V was shortened by 8 bases and J by 1 base, with 17 bases between the two germline ends. The CDR3 extends over 16 amino acids. CDR3 region: CASGFQPILNTGELFF. CDR3 coding DNA: TGTGCCAGCGGTTTCCAGCCTATATTGAACACCGGGGAGCTGTTTTTT.

V gene TRBV27 combines with J gene TRBJ1-2, with 9 positions matching TRBD1. CDR1 and CDR2 from the germline V gene are MNHEY and SMNVEV (reference sequence). The CDR3 covers 14 residues. The junction had 6 bases not matched to a gene; V was cut back by 6 bases and J by 4 bases. The CDR3 here is CASRPTGGPYGYTF. The CDR3 nucleotides are TGTGCCAGCAGGCCTACAGGGGGCCCCTATGGCTACACCTTC.

The rearrangement joins TRBV27 to TRBJ1-6, with D possibly being TRBD1 (6 bases). The ends were cut back, 10 bases at V and 0 bases at J, with 31 bases in the middle. This CDR3 has 21 residues. Germline V gene sequence: CDR1 MNHEY, CDR2 SMNVEV (reference sequence). CDR3 nucleotide sequence: TGTGCCACCCCTACCGCCCGGGGACATTCCCACCCGAGCTCCTATAATTCACCCCTCCACTTT. It yields the protein CATPTARGHSHPSSYNSPLHF.

This clone was detected only once. The chain recombines TRBV29-1 with TRBJ2-7; D might be TRBD1 (6 bases). CDR1 and CDR2 from the germline V gene are SQVTM and ANQGSEA. V was pared by 6 bases and J by 6 bases, with 15 bases between. The CDR3 is 12 residues long. CDR3 nucleotides: TGCAGCGTGAGGGGGACCCGAGCCGAGCAGTACTTC. Amino acid sequence: CSVRGTRAEQYF.

V is TRBV25-1 and J is TRBJ1-4, with a weak D call TRBD1 (5 bases). This CDR3 has 14 residues. Per the germline V gene, CDR1 is MGHDK and CDR2 is SYGVNS. Trimming removed 3 bases from V and 7 bases from J, with 12 bases in between. The CDR3 DNA reads TGTGCCAGCAGTGACCCCACAGGTATTGAAAAACTGTTTTTT. Encoded protein: CASSDPTGIEKLFF.

The rearrangement joins TRBV2 to TRBJ2-3, with no clear D. The germline V gene has CDR1 SNHLY and CDR2 FYNNEI. Trimming removed 6 bases at V and 0 bases at J, with 4 bases between. This CDR3 comprises 12 residues. The CDR3 here is CASRVSTDTQYF. The CDR3 DNA reads TGTGCCAGCAGAGTGAGCACAGATACGCAGTATTTT. The variable domain in full, completed from reference TRBV2 and TRBJ2-3, reads EPEVTQTPSHQVTQMGQEVILRCVPISNHLYFYWYRQILGQKVEFLVSFYNNEISEKSEIFDDQFSVERPDGSNFTLKIRSTKLEDSAMYFCASRVSTDTQYFGPGTRLTVL.

The gene calls are TRBV7-3 and TRBJ2-1, with D tentatively TRBD1 (6 bases). Trimming took 5 bases from V and 8 from J, leaving 16 bases between them. The CDR3 extends over 14 amino acids. CDR1 and CDR2 from the germline V gene are SGHTA and FQGTGA. Here the CDR3 DNA reads TGTGCCAGCAGCCCGACAGGTGGGTTGGATGAGCAGTTCTTC. Translating gives CASSPTGGLDEQFF.

This chain joins TRBV3-1 (or the pseudogene TRBV3-2) and TRBJ1-5; TRBD1 might be the D (5 bases). Trimming shortened V by 3 bases and J by 6 bases, and 12 bases separated the two germline ends. Germline V CDR1 and CDR2: LGHDT, YNNKEL (reference sequence). The CDR3 loop spans 14 amino acids. The CDR3 region is CASSQFQGGQPQHF. The CDR3 nucleotides are TGTGCCAGCAGCCAGTTCCAGGGTGGTCAGCCCCAGCATTTT.

This sequence joins TRBV29-1 and TRBJ1-2; TRBD1 agrees at 9 bases. The CDR3 totals 13 residues. Unmatched junction bases numbered 6, after V lost 7 bases and J lost 3 bases. The V gene's germline CDR1 is SQVTM and CDR2 ANQGSEA. CDR3 loop: CSAGTGQDYGYTF. The CDR3, as DNA: TGCAGCGCCGGGACAGGGCAGGACTATGGCTACACCTTC.

The V gene is TRBV11-2, the J gene TRBJ2-7, with TRBD1 as a possible D gene (6 bases). The germline V gene has CDR1 SGHAT and CDR2 FQNNGV. The CDR3 contains 15 residues. The V end was cut by 2 bases, the J end by 3 bases, with 14 bases between. CDR3 in DNA: TGTGCCAGCAGCTTACTCATGACAGGAGTCTACGAGCAGTACTTC. Translating gives CASSLLMTGVYEQYF.

The CDR3 nucleotides read TGTGCCAGCAGTTACGCTGGATCGGGGGTGTCTGAAGCTTTCTTT. This encodes CASSYAGSGVSEAFF. The gene calls are TRBV6-2 or TRBV6-3 and TRBJ1-1, with D perhaps TRBD1 (5 bases). Germline V gene lookup returns CDR1 MNHEY and CDR2 SVGEGT. V lost 2 bases and J lost 6, with 16 bases in between. The CDR3 extends over 15 amino acids.